This T cell receptor (beta chain) derives from a study of identical twins. Study results and limitations: Clonotypes of the beta chain that were abundant in cord blood carried fewer insertions (memory repertoires showed none). One should note that invariant MAIT and iNKT cells could partly confound zero-insertion analyses. For monozygotic twins, models underestimated out-of-frame TCR alpha sharing.

From the 5' RACE reads, TCRdb called clonotypes with MiXCR, one entry per CDR3 protein. This sample yields just over 450,000 distinct CDR3 sequences, of which 12% to 15% are seen a single time; roughly 0.56% belongs to the top ten. Notes on this clonotype: Its specificity is not known.

Germline V CDR1 and CDR2: LGHDT, YNNKEL (reference sequence). CDR3 length: 14 residues. V lost 1 base and J lost 6; bases outside the gene matches: 3. The same data also contributed to another study, on yellow fever vaccine responses in identical twins. As that report states: Twins showed a vaccine T cell response that reportedly seemed partly convergent, partly personalized.

The receptor's source is a woman aged 18-29 years in good health. The rearrangement joins TRBV3-1 to TRBJ2-1; 7 bases map to TRBD1. The material sequenced was CD4+ T cells sorted from blood. The CDR3 bases are TGTGCCAGCAGCCAAGCGAAGGGGGCCAATGAGCAGTTCTTC. It translates to CASSQAKGANEQFF.